This TCR beta chain was sequenced during a study of cytomegalovirus exposure and HLA in healthy donors (dated by TCRdb to 2017 to 2019). Broadly, across the study: An earlier analysis of some 600 of the donors reported about 300 Gb of sequence data and 95 million to 120 million unique TCR beta sequences obtained from about 180 million T cells. Approximately 300 gigabases of sequencing data and tens of millions of unique TCR sequences were included in an early release covering about 600 HLA-typed donors. Of the roughly 400 genotyped donors, about 80% fell in the genetic ancestry cluster associated with self-reported Caucasian donors. The study aimed to test whether signatures of past pathogen exposure could be identified by cataloging public T cell receptors. The study used immunosequencing to profile the T cell repertoires of 670 or so subjects and linked those repertoires to cytomegalovirus serostatus. In addition to the first cohort of 666 subjects, a separate validation cohort of approximately 110 different subjects was used. The study combined high-throughput TCR immunosequencing, statistical association of individual TCRs with disease status, and machine learning to predict cytomegalovirus infection status. A later analysis re-examined previously published TCR beta repertoires from roughly 720 donors and added high-resolution HLA genotyping to investigate patterns of TCR occurrence. In the later analysis, no new phenotypic data were used to find candidate immune exposures; instead, reliance was placed on TCR beta sequences and their occurrence across donors. An earlier analysis of 500 to 750 of the donors applied high-throughput TCR beta sequencing to assess whether each TCR beta V gene segment acted as functional or pseudogenic. Donor age, sex, ethnicity and CMV serostatus were collected together with the repertoire data. A later genetic analysis took genome-wide SNP genotypes for about 55% of the roughly 670 donors and used that subset as a discovery cohort. Every discovery cohort repertoire had been produced on one sequencing platform. Both class I and class II loci were covered by HLA typing, at four-digit resolution. Typing coverage varied by locus: 629-630 donors for A, B, C, DRB1 and DQB1; more than 500 for DQA1; around 610 for DPA1; 400 to 480 for DPB1. A few DR-DQ haplotypes were treated as single units for association and clustering because of strong linkage in the cohort. On average, roughly 200,000 unique TCR beta nucleotide sequences were sequenced per donor among a few hundred genotyped donors of the cohort, with approximately 18% of those sequences being non-productive.

To prepare the library, the immunoSEQ multiplex PCR assay was applied. A mixture of 60 forward primers for TCR Vbeta segments and 13 reverse primers for TCR Jbeta segments was used in the multiplex PCR. The CDR3 region of rearranged TCR beta genes was amplified from genomic DNA by a multiplex PCR assay. On the Illumina HiSeq System, the amplified TCR beta libraries were sequenced as 87-base-pair reads. As for the authors' bioinformatics: In a later analysis, 80 million or so unique TCR beta chains were counted across the roughly 670 repertoires, and roughly 11 million of these chains were shared by at least two donors. Raw reads were error-corrected and collapsed into unique sequences by a nearest-neighbor algorithm in which closely related sequences were merged to remove PCR and sequencing errors. CDR3 sequences were aligned to IMGT reference sequences to assign V, D and J gene segments. For a sequence to be retained, at least a six-nucleotide match to both a V gene segment and a J gene segment was required. A rearrangement counted as productive if the CDR3 had no stop codons and remained in frame with V and J, and every other rearrangement counted as non-productive. Following IMGT convention, CDR3 was defined as the stretch from the second conserved V-encoded cysteine to the conserved J-encoded phenylalanine. Sequences without an unambiguous match to a single V gene segment were excluded from the earlier analysis of a few hundred of the donors. An earlier analysis of over 450 of the donors classified V segments as functional when productive rearrangements were above 56.7% and as segregating when the standard deviation between donors was above 5%. A statistical classification framework was built for diagnosing cytomegalovirus status from the catalog of TCR beta chain sequences. In a later analysis, V and J genes were assigned by comparing TCR nucleotide sequences against IMGT/GENE-DB human TR gene sequences. In a later analysis, CDR3 sequences and most-parsimonious VDJ recombination scenarios were assigned using the TCRdist pipeline. In a later analysis, each TCR beta chain was defined by its CDR3 amino acid sequence together with its V-gene family, and reads lacking a unique V-gene family were excluded. In a later analysis, 550 to 650 highly shared, low-generation-probability nucleotide sequences were removed to address suspected cross-contamination and a sequencing artifact. For each public chain, a later analysis derived a clonal expansion index from normalized ranks of inferred template counts within each repertoire. In a later analysis, generation probabilities were computed with a VDJ recombination model fitted to out-of-frame rearrangements, and the resulting probabilities were checked against IGoR. A later analysis scored TCR-TCR, TCR-HLA and TCR-CMV co-occurrence with hypergeometric tests, applying a repertoire-size bias correction to TCR pairs. False discovery rates were estimated in a later analysis by permuting HLA or CMV assignments 20 times. A later analysis grouped co-occurring TCRs with DBSCAN, adding TCRdist sequence similarity when clustering within HLA-allele-positive subsets. Repertoires with fewer than 30,000 or more than 120,000 public chains were left out of co-occurrence clustering, as were five repertoires with anomalous nucleotide sharing. In TCRdb, the immuneACCESS table is reduced to in-frame sequences with V and J assigned. These tables do not hold every clone; where another copy was compared, an unresolved V gene accounts for under half, and the others remain unexplained. From that table come the V and J calls and clone size; the DNA was used to work out D and trimming. Counted in this sample were 100,000 to 150,000 clones; approximately 84% of them appeared once. The ten largest clones represent roughly 1.5% of the sample.

The germline V gene yields MNHEY for CDR1 and SVGAGI for CDR2. The CDR3, cysteine through phenylalanine, is 14 amino acids long. Solely the CDR3 DNA is kept, with 42 bases framed from the first base. Trimming removed 1 base from V and 6 bases from J, leaving 9 bases between the germline ends. What the study reported, not specific to this receptor: In vitro tests confirmed that a few of the cytomegalovirus-associated TCR beta chains recognize cytomegalovirus antigens. A further reported finding was that TCR beta sequences accurately predicted the HLA-A and HLA-B alleles for most subjects in the first cohort. A cluster of highly shared sequence variants was judged likely to represent a technical artifact of the sequencing pipeline. Some IMGT-functional V segments, including TRBV6-2 and TRBV6-3, could not be told apart with the 87-base-pair reads, so those segments were excluded. According to a later analysis, parvovirus B19, influenza, CMV and Epstein-Barr virus appeared linked to several top co-occurrence clusters. An earlier analysis of approximately 570 of the donors showed that most TCR beta V segments appeared in productive rearrangements either about 90% or about 30% of the time, which broadly matched IMGT annotations. The study listed 150 to 200 TCR beta chains as associated with cytomegalovirus. Roughly uniform sequencing depth across donors was assumed in presence/absence analyses, although this assumption may not hold. This cohort had only TCR beta chains sequenced, and the lack of alpha or paired-chain data limited which features could be detected. Specific HLA alleles were associated with roughly 17,000 TCR beta sequences at a false discovery rate of 0.05 in a later analysis. A later genetic analysis reported fewer N-insertions in productive TCRs among donors in an Asian-associated ancestry cluster than the roughly 700-donor mean. Immune exposure information for the cohort was limited to CMV serostatus. The classifier was reported to diagnose cytomegalovirus status with high specificity and sensitivity in both the original cohort and the validation cohort. Most TCR sequences were observed very rarely across donors, whereas some public TCRs were present in many individuals. When HLA alleles, especially DR and DQ, strongly co-occurred, TCR associations were difficult to assign to individual alleles. The earlier analysis of fewer than 750 of the donors excluded 15 to 20 rarely observed V segments, including chromosome 9 orphons, because counts were too low. It was suggested by the authors that the approach could potentially be generalized to other disease states and immunological phenotypes. In a later analysis, most CMV-associated TCR beta chains were found to appear HLA-restricted, with HLA associations seemingly driven largely by CMV exposure. A later analysis found that TCR association rates varied across HLA loci, with DRB1 alleles showing the most associated TCRs and HLA-C alleles the fewest. In a later genetic analysis, a missense DCLRE1C variant was associated with V-gene and J-gene trimming of TCR beta chains, and the association was replicated in an independent cohort. Compared with equally common non-associated chains, HLA-associated TCR beta chains in a later analysis were more clonally expanded and had lower generation probabilities. Linkage disequilibrium might explain the correlated functional status among segregating V segments, but an unknown experimental factor could not be ruled out. HLA typing was unavailable for some donors at each locus, so association tests used only the typed subset.

In total, around 600 healthy bone marrow donors made up the cohort. Cohort members were all nominally healthy when sampled, although unrecorded immune exposures were likely present. The donor tested CMV seronegative, placing the donor among the approximately 400 seronegative members of the cohort. A peripheral blood sample was collected from each donor, and TCR beta sequencing was performed on peripheral blood mononuclear cells. The Qiagen DNeasy Blood Extraction Kit was used to extract genomic DNA from the blood cell samples. A single count supports this clone. Its target antigen remains unknown. No base quality information exists; no much larger clone differs at one position.

This sequence originates from a woman between 18 and 30 years old in good health and CMV-seronegative. The source material was PBMCs. The chain is made from TRBV6-5 and TRBJ1-4, with TRBD1 as a weak D call on 5 bases. The DNA sequence is as follows: TGTGCCAGCAGTTACTGGGGCAGGGATGAAAAACTGTTTTTT. It codes for CASSYWGRDEKLFF.